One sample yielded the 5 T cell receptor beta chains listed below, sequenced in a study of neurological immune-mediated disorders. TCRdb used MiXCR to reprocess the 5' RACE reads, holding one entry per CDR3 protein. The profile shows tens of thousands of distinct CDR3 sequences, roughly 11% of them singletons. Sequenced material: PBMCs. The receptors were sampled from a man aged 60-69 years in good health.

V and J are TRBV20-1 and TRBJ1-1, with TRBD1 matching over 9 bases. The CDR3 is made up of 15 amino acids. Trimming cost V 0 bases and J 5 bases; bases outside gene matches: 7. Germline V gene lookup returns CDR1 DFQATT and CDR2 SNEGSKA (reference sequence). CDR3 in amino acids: CSARDGTGIWTEAFF. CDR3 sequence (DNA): TGCAGTGCTAGAGACGGGACAGGGATATGGACTGAAGCTTTCTTT.

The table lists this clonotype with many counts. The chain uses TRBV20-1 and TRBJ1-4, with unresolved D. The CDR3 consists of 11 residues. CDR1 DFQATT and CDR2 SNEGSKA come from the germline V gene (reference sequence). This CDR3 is CSADHNEKLFF. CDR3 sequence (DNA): TGCAGCGCGGACCATAATGAAAAACTGTTTTTT.

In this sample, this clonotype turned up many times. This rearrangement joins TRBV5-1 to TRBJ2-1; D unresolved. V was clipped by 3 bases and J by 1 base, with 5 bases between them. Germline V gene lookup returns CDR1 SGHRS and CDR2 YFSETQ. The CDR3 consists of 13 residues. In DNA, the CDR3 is TGCGCCAGCAGCTCGTTGTCCTACAATGAGCAGTTCTTC. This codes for CASSSLSYNEQFF.

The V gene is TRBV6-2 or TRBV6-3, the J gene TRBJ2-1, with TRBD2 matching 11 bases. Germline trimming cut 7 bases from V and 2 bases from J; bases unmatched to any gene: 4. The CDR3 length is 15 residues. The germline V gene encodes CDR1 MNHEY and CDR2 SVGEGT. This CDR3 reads CASTISGGAYNEQFF. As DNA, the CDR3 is TGTGCCAGCACTATTAGCGGGGGGGCCTACAATGAGCAGTTCTTC.

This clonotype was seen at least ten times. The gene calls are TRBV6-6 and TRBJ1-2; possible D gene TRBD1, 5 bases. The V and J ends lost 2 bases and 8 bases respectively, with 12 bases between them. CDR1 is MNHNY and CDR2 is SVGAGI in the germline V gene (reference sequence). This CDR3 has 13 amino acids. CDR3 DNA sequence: TGTGCCAGCAGTTACCCGGGACTGGGAGGCTACACCTTC. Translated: CASSYPGLGGYTF.